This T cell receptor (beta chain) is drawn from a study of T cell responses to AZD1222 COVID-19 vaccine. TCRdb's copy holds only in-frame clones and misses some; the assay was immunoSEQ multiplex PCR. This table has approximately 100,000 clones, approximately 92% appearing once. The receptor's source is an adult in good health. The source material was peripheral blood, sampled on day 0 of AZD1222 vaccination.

CDR3 coding DNA: TGTGCCAGCAGTGAAGGCGTTTATAGCAATCAGCCCCAGCATTTT. Amino acids: CASSEGVYSNQPQHF. This chain joins TRBV2 and TRBJ1-5; D gene uncertain. Germline V CDR1 and CDR2: SNHLY, FYNNEI. The length of the CDR3 is 15 residues. Deletions cut 1 base from V and 0 bases from J, with 7 bases between. Filled out from reference TRBV2 and TRBJ1-5, the complete variable domain reads EPEVTQTPSHQVTQMGQEVILRCVPISNHLYFYWYRQILGQKVEFLVSFYNNEISEKSEIFDDQFSVERPDGSNFTLKIRSTKLEDSAMYFCASSEGVYSNQPQHFGDGTRLSIL.